This TCR beta chain was found in a study of T-cell reconstitution after alpha-beta-depleted transplantation in children. The table lists this clonotype with a few counts. Preparation of the TCRbeta library used unique molecular identifiers. A single record per CDR3 protein comes from TCRdb applying MiXCR to the PCR reads. The sample shows fewer than 550,000 distinct CDR3 sequences, roughly an eighth of them seen only once. Germline values: CDR1 KGHSH, CDR2 LQKENI. CDR3 length equals 17 residues. Trimming cost V 1 base and J 4 bases, with 18 bases left between them. The chain is built from TRBV18 and TRBJ2-3, with D uncertain. The specimen comprised PBMCs, mostly from graft donor cells, sampled 180 days after TCRalphabeta/CD19-depleted stem cell transplant. This TCR came from a female patient between 2 and 15 years old who had a stem cell transplant for aplastic anemia, so the T cells may come from the graft donor. This CDR3 is CASSPRRSSVNSDTQYF. The CDR3 nucleotides read TGTGCCAGCTCACCACGACGTTCGTCCGTGAATTCAGATACGCAGTATTTT.